The T cell receptor beta chain under discussion was sequenced for a study of shared clonotypes between healthy human individuals. Study details: Each donor's CD4 naive and CD4 memory cells filled three plates apiece, CD8 naive two, and CD8 memory one.

With V trimmed by 2 bases and J by 5 bases, 10 bases remained unmatched. Germline CDR1 reads MDHEN; CDR2 reads SYDVKM. CDR3 size: 16 residues. A note on this clone: The antigen remains unidentified.

150 to 250 ng DNA, approximately 30,000 T cell genomes, went into each sorted-subset replicate PCR. TCRdb keeps only in-frame clones here, not all; method: immunoSEQ multiplex PCR. The sample includes about 600,000 clones, about 98% of them seen just once. Study results and limitations: There were few donors, and this limited the genetic and exposure-history diversity represented.

Terminally differentiated effector memory CD45RA+ cells were excluded by CCR7 positive selection of CD45RO-negative cells. What was sequenced was naive CD8+ T cells sorted from blood. This clonotype originated in a man aged 25 to 45 in good health. V usage is TRBV28 and J usage is TRBJ2-7; 9 bases agree with TRBD2. The CDR3 loop is CASSLMRAGGPDEQYF. In nucleotides, the CDR3 is TGTGCCAGCAGTTTAATGAGGGCGGGAGGGCCCGACGAGCAGTACTTC.